The rows below give T cell receptor beta chains drawn from one sample of a study of beta chain features in type 1 diabetes. Repertoires were generated with immunoSEQ multiplex PCR, while TCRdb's copy carries only in-frame clones and drops some. The sample includes about 710,000 clones, more than 12% seen only once; the top ten take approximately 0.042%. The specimen sequenced was naive CD4+ T cells from blood. These receptors came from a young man with type 1 diabetes. Both conserved end residues are part of each CDR3. A D gene is named only where the DNA matches it firmly. Clone size, where shown, is once, few, many, or a class for clones that have expanded.

CDR3 protein: CACQTSGSNEQYF; CDR3 DNA: TGTGCCTGCCAGACTAGCGGGAGTAACGAGCAGTACTTC; D gene: TRBD2; clone size: few; V gene: TRBV30; J gene: TRBJ2-7
CDR3 protein: CASSEWEGRDSGANVLTF; CDR3 DNA: TGTGCCAGCAGTGAATGGGAGGGGCGCGACTCTGGGGCCAACGTCCTGACTTTC; D gene: TRBD2; clone size: few; V gene: TRBV25-1; J gene: TRBJ2-6
CDR3 protein: CASSLLPGLSSSYEQYF; CDR3 DNA: TGCGCCAGCAGCTTGCTTCCGGGACTGTCAAGCTCCTACGAGCAGTACTTC; D gene: -; clone size: -; V gene: TRBV5-1; J gene: TRBJ2-7
CDR3 protein: CAISESWTIAGVYQETQYF; CDR3 DNA: TGTGCCATCAGTGAGTCCTGGACTATAGCGGGGGTGTACCAAGAGACCCAGTACTTC; D gene: TRBD2; clone size: -; V gene: TRBV10-3; J gene: TRBJ2-5
CDR3 protein: CASSQPISRRLF; CDR3 DNA: TGCGCCAGCAGCCAACCCATCAGCCGTCGACTCTTC; D gene: -; clone size: -; V gene: TRBV4-1; J gene: TRBJ1-2
CDR3 protein: CASRRLAGETQYF; CDR3 DNA: TGTGCCAGCAGGAGACTAGCGGGAGAGACCCAGTACTTC; D gene: TRBD2; clone size: few; V gene: TRBV6-5; J gene: TRBJ2-5
CDR3 protein: CAWSEGQLSYGYTF; CDR3 DNA: TGTGCCTGGAGTGAGGGACAGCTAAGCTATGGCTACACCTTC; D gene: TRBD1; clone size: -; V gene: TRBV30; J gene: TRBJ1-2
CDR3 protein: CASSPGQVPTYEQYF; CDR3 DNA: TGTGCCAGCAGCCCCGGACAGGTTCCCACCTACGAGCAGTACTTC; D gene: TRBD1; clone size: few; V gene: TRBV28; J gene: TRBJ2-7
CDR3 protein: CASTDPGLAHEQFF; CDR3 DNA: TGTGCCAGCACTGATCCGGGCCTTGCACATGAGCAGTTCTTC; D gene: -; clone size: -; V gene: TRBV6-1; J gene: TRBJ2-1
CDR3 protein: CASSRRDGEETQYF; CDR3 DNA: TGTGCCAGCAGCCGCCGGGACGGTGAAGAGACCCAGTACTTC; D gene: -; clone size: -; V gene: TRBV5-4; J gene: TRBJ2-5
CDR3 protein: CASSPGVSYEQYF; CDR3 DNA: TGTGCCAGCAGCCCAGGGGTTAGCTACGAGCAGTACTTC; D gene: -; clone size: -; V gene: TRBV6-5; J gene: TRBJ2-7
CDR3 protein: CASSYSWDLDTEAFF; CDR3 DNA: TGTGCCAGCAGTTACTCTTGGGATTTGGACACTGAAGCTTTCTTT; D gene: -; clone size: few; V gene: TRBV6-5; J gene: TRBJ1-1
CDR3 protein: CASSGEWNTEAFF; CDR3 DNA: TGTGCCAGCAGTGGGGAGTGGAACACTGAAGCTTTCTTT; D gene: -; clone size: few; V gene: TRBV2; J gene: TRBJ1-1
CDR3 protein: CASSVEARGEAFF; CDR3 DNA: TGTGCCAGCAGCGTCGAAGCTAGGGGTGAAGCTTTCTTT; D gene: -; clone size: -; V gene: TRBV9; J gene: TRBJ1-1
CDR3 protein: CASSYESGRSNEQFF; CDR3 DNA: TGTGCCAGCAGTTATGAAAGCGGGAGGTCGAATGAGCAGTTCTTC; D gene: TRBD2; clone size: -; V gene: TRBV7-9; J gene: TRBJ2-1
CDR3 protein: CASSLAETLGYTF; CDR3 DNA: TGTGCCAGCAGCTTAGCAGAGACCCTTGGCTACACCTTC; D gene: -; clone size: -; V gene: TRBV5-4; J gene: TRBJ1-2
CDR3 protein: CASSEGNRVSGYTF; CDR3 DNA: TGTGCCAGCAGCGAAGGGAACAGGGTTAGCGGCTACACCTTC; D gene: -; clone size: -; V gene: TRBV9; J gene: TRBJ1-2
CDR3 protein: CASGGGTAQFF; CDR3 DNA: TGTGCCAGCGGAGGGGGGACGGCCCAGTTCTTC; D gene: -; clone size: -; V gene: TRBV11-2; J gene: TRBJ2-1
CDR3 protein: CAWSVAGDQPQHF; CDR3 DNA: TGTGCCTGGAGTGTGGCAGGGGATCAGCCCCAGCATTTT; D gene: -; clone size: few; V gene: TRBV30; J gene: TRBJ1-5
CDR3 protein: CASSFRRDTGELFF; CDR3 DNA: TGTGCCAGCAGCTTCAGACGGGACACCGGGGAGCTGTTTTTT; D gene: -; clone size: few; V gene: TRBV7-9; J gene: TRBJ2-2
CDR3 protein: CASSLGGHSNQPQHF; CDR3 DNA: TGTGCCAGCAGCTTGGGGGGGCATAGCAATCAGCCCCAGCATTTT; D gene: -; clone size: few; V gene: TRBV7-9; J gene: TRBJ1-5
CDR3 protein: CASSVGPPTEAGNTIYF; CDR3 DNA: TGTGCCAGCAGCGTAGGTCCCCCTACAGAAGCTGGAAACACCATATATTTT; D gene: -; clone size: -; V gene: TRBV9; J gene: TRBJ1-3
CDR3 protein: CASFPGQGNTEAFF; CDR3 DNA: TGTGCCAGCTTCCCGGGACAGGGAAACACTGAAGCTTTCTTT; D gene: TRBD1; clone size: few; V gene: TRBV28; J gene: TRBJ1-1
CDR3 protein: CASSTSPRVSSYEQYF; CDR3 DNA: TGTGCCAGCAGTACTTCACCCCGGGTAAGCTCCTACGAGCAGTACTTC; D gene: -; clone size: -; V gene: TRBV28; J gene: TRBJ2-7
CDR3 protein: CASSYSWAGADTEAFF; CDR3 DNA: TGTGCCAGCAGTTACTCGTGGGCAGGGGCGGACACTGAAGCTTTCTTT; D gene: -; clone size: -; V gene: TRBV6-5; J gene: TRBJ1-1
CDR3 protein: CASSGGVSETQYF; CDR3 DNA: TGTGCCAGCAGCGGGGGTGTATCGGAGACCCAGTACTTC; D gene: -; clone size: -; V gene: TRBV2; J gene: TRBJ2-5
CDR3 protein: CAISESPIRDRGDEQYF; CDR3 DNA: TGTGCCATCAGTGAGTCTCCAATACGGGACAGAGGCGACGAGCAGTACTTC; D gene: TRBD1; clone size: -; V gene: TRBV10-3; J gene: TRBJ2-7
CDR3 protein: CASSQLGQGDTEAFF; CDR3 DNA: TGCGCCAGCAGCCAACTTGGGCAAGGGGACACTGAAGCTTTCTTT; D gene: -; clone size: -; V gene: TRBV4-3; J gene: TRBJ1-1
CDR3 protein: CASSKRGTGVSSYTF; CDR3 DNA: TGTGCCAGCAGCAAACGAGGGACAGGGGTATCATCCTACACCTTC; D gene: TRBD1; clone size: -; V gene: TRBV5-4; J gene: TRBJ1-2
CDR3 protein: CSVVRDRDSVGYTF; CDR3 DNA: TGCAGCGTTGTTCGGGACAGGGATTCGGTTGGCTACACCTTC; D gene: TRBD1; clone size: -; V gene: TRBV29-1; J gene: TRBJ1-2
CDR3 protein: CATSRRQWGNNEQFF; CDR3 DNA: TGTGCCACCAGCAGACGACAGTGGGGGAACAATGAGCAGTTCTTC; D gene: -; clone size: few; V gene: TRBV15; J gene: TRBJ2-1
CDR3 protein: CAWRGLGLNIQYF; CDR3 DNA: TGTGCCTGGAGGGGGTTGGGTTTAAACATTCAGTACTTC; D gene: -; clone size: few; V gene: TRBV30; J gene: TRBJ2-4
CDR3 protein: CASSMGHESSYEQYF; CDR3 DNA: TGTGCCAGTAGTATGGGACATGAGAGCTCCTACGAGCAGTACTTC; D gene: -; clone size: -; V gene: TRBV19; J gene: TRBJ2-7
CDR3 protein: CASSTGLAGTLRLFF; CDR3 DNA: TGTGCCAGTAGTACCGGACTAGCGGGGACGTTGCGACTGTTCTTC; D gene: TRBD2; clone size: -; V gene: TRBV19; J gene: TRBJ2-1
CDR3 protein: CASSYHPGATREQYF; CDR3 DNA: TGTGCCAGCAGTTACCATCCTGGGGCAACTAGGGAGCAGTACTTC; D gene: -; clone size: few; V gene: TRBV6-5; J gene: TRBJ2-7
CDR3 protein: CASSVGASGTNEQFF; CDR3 DNA: TGTGCCAGCAGCGTAGGGGCTAGCGGTACCAATGAGCAGTTCTTC; D gene: TRBD2; clone size: -; V gene: TRBV9; J gene: TRBJ2-1
CDR3 protein: CASSPRATDTQYF; CDR3 DNA: TGCGCCAGCAGCCCCCGTGCCACAGATACGCAGTATTTT; D gene: -; clone size: -; V gene: TRBV9; J gene: TRBJ2-3
CDR3 protein: CASSEDRVYEQYF; CDR3 DNA: TGTGCCAGCAGTGAAGACAGGGTCTACGAGCAGTACTTC; D gene: TRBD1; clone size: -; V gene: TRBV25-1; J gene: TRBJ2-7
CDR3 protein: CASSLPYEQYF; CDR3 DNA: TGTGCCAGCAGTCTCCCCTACGAGCAGTACTTC; D gene: -; clone size: -; V gene: TRBV6-9; J gene: TRBJ2-7
CDR3 protein: CASSSLSRSETQYF; CDR3 DNA: TGTGCCAGCAGTTCTCTAAGCCGTTCGGAGACCCAGTACTTC; D gene: -; clone size: few; V gene: TRBV28; J gene: TRBJ2-5
CDR3 protein: CASSLAEAGELFF; CDR3 DNA: TGTGCCAGCAGCTTAGCGGAGGCCGGGGAGCTGTTTTTT; D gene: -; clone size: -; V gene: TRBV7-2; J gene: TRBJ2-2
CDR3 protein: CASRGSGANVLTF; CDR3 DNA: TGCGCCAGCAGGGGCTCTGGGGCCAACGTCCTGACTTTC; D gene: -; clone size: -; V gene: TRBV4-3; J gene: TRBJ2-6
CDR3 protein: CASSKVEAGAKNIQYF; CDR3 DNA: TGTGCCAGCAGCAAAGTGGAAGCGGGAGCCAAAAACATTCAGTACTTC; D gene: -; clone size: -; V gene: TRBV21-1; J gene: TRBJ2-4
CDR3 protein: CASSYSISGELFF; CDR3 DNA: TGTGCCAGCAGTTACTCGATATCCGGGGAGCTGTTTTTT; D gene: -; clone size: few; V gene: TRBV6-5; J gene: TRBJ2-2
CDR3 protein: CASSQEGLSGELFF; CDR3 DNA: TGCGCCAGCAGCCAAGAAGGGTTATCCGGGGAGCTGTTTTTT; D gene: -; clone size: few; V gene: TRBV4-3; J gene: TRBJ2-2
CDR3 protein: CASSVATISYEQYF; CDR3 DNA: TGTGCCAGCAGCGTAGCTACAATCTCCTACGAGCAGTACTTC; D gene: -; clone size: few; V gene: TRBV9; J gene: TRBJ2-7
CDR3 protein: CASSTYTGGNYGYTF; CDR3 DNA: TGTGCCAGCAGCACGTATACAGGGGGCAACTATGGCTACACCTTC; D gene: TRBD1; clone size: -; V gene: TRBV7-2; J gene: TRBJ1-2
CDR3 protein: CSGPGGQGGNIQYF; CDR3 DNA: TGCAGCGGGCCGGGGGGACAGGGCGGTAACATTCAGTACTTC; D gene: TRBD1; clone size: few; V gene: TRBV29-1; J gene: TRBJ2-4
CDR3 protein: CASSSPVGTVYNEQFF; CDR3 DNA: TGTGCCAGCAGCTCCCCCGTCGGGACGGTATACAATGAGCAGTTCTTC; D gene: -; clone size: few; V gene: TRBV5-4; J gene: TRBJ2-1
CDR3 protein: CAWGGVGDTQYF; CDR3 DNA: TGTGCCTGGGGTGGGGTAGGGGATACGCAGTATTTT; D gene: -; clone size: -; V gene: TRBV30; J gene: TRBJ2-3
CDR3 protein: CASSPRQTEAFF; CDR3 DNA: TGTGCCAGCAGCCCAAGACAGACTGAAGCTTTCTTT; D gene: -; clone size: few; V gene: TRBV7-2; J gene: TRBJ1-1
CDR3 protein: CAISGTSANTGELFF; CDR3 DNA: TGTGCCATCAGTGGGACTAGCGCTAACACCGGGGAGCTGTTTTTT; D gene: TRBD2; clone size: -; V gene: TRBV10-3; J gene: TRBJ2-2
CDR3 protein: CASSLVWLAGGPDTQYF; CDR3 DNA: TGTGCCAGCAGCTTAGTTTGGCTAGCGGGAGGGCCGGATACGCAGTATTTT; D gene: TRBD2; clone size: few; V gene: TRBV7-2; J gene: TRBJ2-3
CDR3 protein: CSARAAYEQYF; CDR3 DNA: TGCAGTGCTAGAGCAGCGTACGAGCAGTACTTC; D gene: -; clone size: -; V gene: TRBV20-1; J gene: TRBJ2-7